A selection of T cell receptor beta chains follows, all from one sample in a study of response to subunit inactivated influenza vaccine. One entry per CDR3 protein results from TCRdb running MiXCR on the RT-PCR reads. The sample carries hundreds of thousands of distinct CDR3 sequences, 15% to 19% recorded once. Sequenced here: PBMCs from blood, sampled 11 to 12 days after vaccination. The receptors derive from a man aged 50 to 60 who received an inactivated influenza vaccine. CDR3s include the opening cysteine and the closing phenylalanine or tryptophan. A D gene is named only where the DNA matches it firmly. Clone size appears in some rows only: once, few, many, or a class for an expanded clone.

j_call: TRBJ2-3
d_call: TRBD2
v_call: TRBV5-1
clone_size: -
cdr3_nt: TGCGCCAGCAGCTTGCGGACTAGCGGGGGCCATACGCAGTATTTT
cdr3_aa: CASSLRTSGGHTQYF

j_call: TRBJ2-7
d_call: -
v_call: TRBV20-1
clone_size: -
cdr3_nt: TGCAGTGCTTTAGGACATTCGAGCTCCTACGAGCAGTACTTC
cdr3_aa: CSALGHSSSYEQYF

j_call: TRBJ1-6
d_call: -
v_call: TRBV7-3
clone_size: many
cdr3_nt: TGTGCCAGCAGCTTAACGTTAAGGGCAGGCTGGGATAATTCACCCCTCCACTTT
cdr3_aa: CASSLTLRAGWDNSPLHF

j_call: TRBJ2-5
d_call: TRBD2
v_call: TRBV7-8
clone_size: few
cdr3_nt: TGTGCCAGCAGCCGCGGGACTAGAGGGACCCAGTACTTC
cdr3_aa: CASSRGTRGTQYF

j_call: TRBJ1-1
d_call: -
v_call: TRBV3-1
clone_size: -
cdr3_nt: TGTGCCAGCAGCCAAGAATATGGCATGACTTTCTTT
cdr3_aa: CASSQEYGMTFF

j_call: TRBJ2-1
d_call: -
v_call: TRBV20-1
clone_size: -
cdr3_nt: TGCAGTGCTAGAGATCAGCGGACCGCGGGAAGGTACAATGAGCAGTTCTTC
cdr3_aa: CSARDQRTAGRYNEQFF

j_call: TRBJ2-1
d_call: -
v_call: TRBV28
clone_size: few
cdr3_nt: TGTGCCAGCGGAAGGGGCTGGGAGCAGTTCTTC
cdr3_aa: CASGRGWEQFF

j_call: TRBJ2-5
d_call: -
v_call: TRBV7-2
clone_size: few
cdr3_nt: TGTGCCAGCAGCTCCCTGATACAAGAGACCCAGTACTTC
cdr3_aa: CASSSLIQETQYF

j_call: TRBJ2-7
d_call: -
v_call: TRBV6-2/TRBV6-3
clone_size: many
cdr3_nt: TGTGCCAGCAGAGAGCCGGGACAAGGTCTTCTCGAGCAGTACTTC
cdr3_aa: CASREPGQGLLEQYF

j_call: TRBJ2-7
d_call: TRBD2
v_call: TRBV20-1
clone_size: few
cdr3_nt: TGCAGTGCAAACCGTGGGCCCAGCGGGGGCGAGCAGTACTTC
cdr3_aa: CSANRGPSGGEQYF

j_call: TRBJ2-3
d_call: TRBD1
v_call: TRBV19
clone_size: -
cdr3_nt: TGTGCCAGTAGAGCAGGGGGCATCACCACAGATACGCAGTATTTT
cdr3_aa: CASRAGGITTDTQYF

j_call: TRBJ1-2
d_call: -
v_call: TRBV9
clone_size: few
cdr3_nt: TGTGCCAGCAGCGTAGCAACGAGCCTCTATGGCTACACCTTC
cdr3_aa: CASSVATSLYGYTF

j_call: TRBJ2-6
d_call: -
v_call: TRBV29-1
clone_size: -
cdr3_nt: TGCAGCGTGTCGCCGCCAACCGGGGGCGCTGGGGCCAACGTCCTGACTTTC
cdr3_aa: CSVSPPTGGAGANVLTF

j_call: TRBJ2-1
d_call: TRBD1
v_call: TRBV15
clone_size: -
cdr3_nt: TGTGCCACCAGCAGAGCTTCCAGGGGGCTCCTGGATGAGCAGTTCTTC
cdr3_aa: CATSRASRGLLDEQFF

j_call: TRBJ2-7
d_call: -
v_call: TRBV20-1
clone_size: -
cdr3_nt: TGCAGTGCGCAACACACTAGCACCCCTTCCCTCGAGCAGTACTTC
cdr3_aa: CSAQHTSTPSLEQYF

j_call: TRBJ1-3
d_call: -
v_call: TRBV6-1
clone_size: -
cdr3_nt: TGTGCCAGCGCTAGGAGGGCCTTTGATGGGGACCGCTCTGGAAACACCATATATTTT
cdr3_aa: CASARRAFDGDRSGNTIYF

j_call: TRBJ2-5
d_call: TRBD2
v_call: TRBV7-2
clone_size: many
cdr3_nt: TGTGCCAGCAGCCCCCCCGGACTAGCGGGTGGGGGTAAGTACTTC
cdr3_aa: CASSPPGLAGGGKYF

j_call: TRBJ2-5
d_call: TRBD2
v_call: TRBV25-1
clone_size: few
cdr3_nt: TGTGCCAGCAGTCGGGGGGTAGGGAAGGAGACCCAGTACTTC
cdr3_aa: CASSRGVGKETQYF

j_call: TRBJ2-7
d_call: -
v_call: TRBV12-3/TRBV12-4
clone_size: few
cdr3_nt: TGTGCCAGCAGCAGATATTTGGGTTCCTACGAGCAGTACTTC
cdr3_aa: CASSRYLGSYEQYF

j_call: TRBJ1-1
d_call: -
v_call: TRBV3-1
clone_size: -
cdr3_nt: TGTGCCAGCAGCCCCCTGGGGGGAGGAATCACTGAAGCTTTCTTT
cdr3_aa: CASSPLGGGITEAFF

j_call: TRBJ2-1
d_call: -
v_call: TRBV24-1
clone_size: many
cdr3_nt: TGTGCCACCAGTCTGGGGGACAATGAGCAGTTCTTC
cdr3_aa: CATSLGDNEQFF

j_call: TRBJ2-1
d_call: TRBD2
v_call: TRBV10-3
clone_size: -
cdr3_nt: TGTGCCATCAGTCCCTTGGCGCGGGAGGGAGGTGAGCAGTTCTTC
cdr3_aa: CAISPLAREGGEQFF

j_call: TRBJ2-3
d_call: -
v_call: TRBV20-1
clone_size: -
cdr3_nt: TGCAGTGCGGAGTCCGACCGAGATACGCAGTATTTT
cdr3_aa: CSAESDRDTQYF

j_call: TRBJ1-2
d_call: -
v_call: TRBV28
clone_size: -
cdr3_nt: TGTGCCAGCAGTACCTATAGGGGACCCAACTATGGCTACACCTTC
cdr3_aa: CASSTYRGPNYGYTF

j_call: TRBJ2-5
d_call: -
v_call: TRBV3-1
clone_size: few
cdr3_nt: TGTGCCAGCAGCCAAGTGTCCGGTAGTCGGACCCAGTACTTC
cdr3_aa: CASSQVSGSRTQYF

j_call: TRBJ2-5
d_call: -
v_call: TRBV14
clone_size: -
cdr3_nt: TGTGCCAGCAGCCACCGAACCTTCCGGGACCTACGGGAGACCCAGTACTTC
cdr3_aa: CASSHRTFRDLRETQYF

j_call: TRBJ1-2
d_call: -
v_call: TRBV15
clone_size: few
cdr3_nt: TGTGCCACCACCCCTATTTTAGGGGACTATGGCTACACCTTC
cdr3_aa: CATTPILGDYGYTF

j_call: TRBJ2-1
d_call: -
v_call: TRBV18
clone_size: -
cdr3_nt: TGTGCCAGCTCACCTCTACAGGGACCGACGCCAAATGAGCAGTTCTTC
cdr3_aa: CASSPLQGPTPNEQFF

j_call: TRBJ2-7
d_call: -
v_call: TRBV5-5
clone_size: few
cdr3_nt: TGTGCCAGCAGCCCCTTTTGGGCCTACGAGCAGTACTTC
cdr3_aa: CASSPFWAYEQYF

j_call: TRBJ2-2
d_call: -
v_call: TRBV7-2
clone_size: -
cdr3_nt: TGTGCCAGCAGCTTAGTGCCGGCCGGGGAGCTGTTTTTT
cdr3_aa: CASSLVPAGELFF

j_call: TRBJ2-5
d_call: -
v_call: TRBV1
clone_size: many
cdr3_nt: TGCACCAGCTCCCGGAGGGCTCCAGAGTACTTC
cdr3_aa: CTSSRRAPEYF

j_call: TRBJ1-2
d_call: -
v_call: TRBV7-2
clone_size: few
cdr3_nt: TGTGCCAGCAGCTACCTATCTTCGTTCGGCTACACCTTC
cdr3_aa: CASSYLSSFGYTF

j_call: TRBJ1-2
d_call: -
v_call: TRBV5-5
clone_size: few
cdr3_nt: TGTGCCAGCAGCTTGCCCACCGGGGGAGGGGAGAGCTATGGCTACACCTTC
cdr3_aa: CASSLPTGGGESYGYTF

j_call: TRBJ2-5
d_call: -
v_call: TRBV7-6
clone_size: once
cdr3_nt: TGTGCCAGCAGCTCGTTTCTTGGCTCCCAAGAGACCCAGTACTTC
cdr3_aa: CASSSFLGSQETQYF

j_call: TRBJ2-7
d_call: -
v_call: TRBV20-1
clone_size: -
cdr3_nt: TGCAGTGCTAGAGGGACTGACGGCTACGAGCAGTACTTC
cdr3_aa: CSARGTDGYEQYF

j_call: TRBJ2-7
d_call: -
v_call: TRBV3-1
clone_size: few
cdr3_nt: TGTGCCAGCAGCCAAGAGGTCGGGGGCTACGAGCAGTACTTC
cdr3_aa: CASSQEVGGYEQYF

j_call: TRBJ2-7
d_call: -
v_call: TRBV18
clone_size: many
cdr3_nt: TGTGCCAGCTCACCGACAGGGCGGGGGACCTACGAGCAGTACTTC
cdr3_aa: CASSPTGRGTYEQYF

j_call: TRBJ2-7
d_call: -
v_call: TRBV3-1
clone_size: -
cdr3_nt: TGTGCCAGCAGGGCCTGGGCCGCGAGCTCCTACGAGCAGTACTTC
cdr3_aa: CASRAWAASSYEQYF

j_call: TRBJ2-5
d_call: -
v_call: TRBV28
clone_size: few
cdr3_nt: TGTGCCAGCAGTTTGGGGGCGGGAGAGTTGTTAGAGACCCAGTACTTC
cdr3_aa: CASSLGAGELLETQYF

j_call: TRBJ2-3
d_call: -
v_call: TRBV20-1
clone_size: few
cdr3_nt: TGCAGTGCTTCTAGCGTCTCCCGCACAGATACGCAGTATTTT
cdr3_aa: CSASSVSRTDTQYF

j_call: TRBJ2-7
d_call: -
v_call: TRBV3-1
clone_size: -
cdr3_nt: TGTGCCAGCAGCCCTGGGGCGGGGATCTCCTACGAGCAGTACTTC
cdr3_aa: CASSPGAGISYEQYF

j_call: TRBJ2-1
d_call: TRBD2
v_call: TRBV5-1
clone_size: -
cdr3_nt: TGCGCCAGCAGGCTAGCGGACCCTTCCTACAATGAGCAGTTCTTC
cdr3_aa: CASRLADPSYNEQFF

j_call: TRBJ1-2
d_call: -
v_call: TRBV7-9
clone_size: -
cdr3_nt: TGTGCCAGCAGCTTAGAAGGACACCCCCGTCGTACCTTC
cdr3_aa: CASSLEGHPRRTF

j_call: TRBJ1-5
d_call: -
v_call: TRBV12-3/TRBV12-4
clone_size: many
cdr3_nt: TGTGCCAGCAGTTTAGCGGGAGGGTTTAGCAATCAGCCCCAGCATTTT
cdr3_aa: CASSLAGGFSNQPQHF

j_call: TRBJ2-3
d_call: -
v_call: TRBV14
clone_size: -
cdr3_nt: TGTGCCAGCAGCACCATAGGGCGGGGCACAGATACGCAGTATTTT
cdr3_aa: CASSTIGRGTDTQYF

j_call: TRBJ2-6
d_call: -
v_call: TRBV28
clone_size: few
cdr3_nt: TGTGCCACCCTCTTGGGTCCTGGGGCCAACGTCCTGACTTTC
cdr3_aa: CATLLGPGANVLTF

j_call: TRBJ1-5
d_call: TRBD1
v_call: TRBV15
clone_size: -
cdr3_nt: TGTGCCACCAGCAGATGGGGACAGGGGGCGGGTCAGCCCCAGCATTTT
cdr3_aa: CATSRWGQGAGQPQHF

j_call: TRBJ2-2
d_call: TRBD1
v_call: TRBV7-9
clone_size: few
cdr3_nt: TGTGCCAGCTATACAGGGGGTAACACCGGGGAGCTGTTTTTT
cdr3_aa: CASYTGGNTGELFF

j_call: TRBJ1-4
d_call: TRBD1
v_call: TRBV6-1
clone_size: few
cdr3_nt: TGTGCCAGCAGAGGGGACAGCGCCAATGAAAAACTGTTTTTT
cdr3_aa: CASRGDSANEKLFF

j_call: TRBJ2-5
d_call: -
v_call: TRBV7-2
clone_size: -
cdr3_nt: TGTGCCAGCAGCTTATGGTCTAGCGAAGAGACCCAGTACTTC
cdr3_aa: CASSLWSSEETQYF

j_call: TRBJ2-5
d_call: TRBD2
v_call: TRBV5-1
clone_size: few
cdr3_nt: TGCGCCAGCAGCTTGGCGGCTAGCGGGGGAAAAGAGACCCAGTACTTC
cdr3_aa: CASSLAASGGKETQYF

j_call: TRBJ2-4
d_call: TRBD2
v_call: TRBV12-3/TRBV12-4
clone_size: few
cdr3_nt: TGTGCCAGCAGTACTTATAGCGGGAGGAAAAACATTCAGTACTTC
cdr3_aa: CASSTYSGRKNIQYF

j_call: TRBJ2-1
d_call: TRBD1
v_call: TRBV29-1
clone_size: many
cdr3_nt: TGCAGCGCATCCGCCGGGACAGGGGGCTACAATGAGCAGTTCTTC
cdr3_aa: CSASAGTGGYNEQFF

j_call: TRBJ1-1
d_call: -
v_call: TRBV7-8
clone_size: many
cdr3_nt: TGTGCCAGCAGCTTAGAAGGGGAAGGAACTGAAGCTTTCTTT
cdr3_aa: CASSLEGEGTEAFF

j_call: TRBJ2-2
d_call: -
v_call: TRBV19
clone_size: -
cdr3_nt: TGTGCCAGTAACGCAGGGACCACGAACACCGGGGAGCTGTTTTTT
cdr3_aa: CASNAGTTNTGELFF

j_call: TRBJ2-5
d_call: TRBD2
v_call: TRBV27
clone_size: few
cdr3_nt: TGTGCCAGCAGTTTTTTAGGCGACGGCGGCGGGAGAGCACAGACCCAGTACTTC
cdr3_aa: CASSFLGDGGGRAQTQYF

j_call: TRBJ2-1
d_call: -
v_call: TRBV12-3/TRBV12-4
clone_size: -
cdr3_nt: TGTGCCAGCCTCCGGGACACCGTTTCCAATGAGCAGTTCTTC
cdr3_aa: CASLRDTVSNEQFF

j_call: TRBJ2-5
d_call: TRBD2
v_call: TRBV7-2
clone_size: once
cdr3_nt: TGTGCCAGCAGCCTCGGGGGGGCTCGGCAAGAGACCCAGTACTTC
cdr3_aa: CASSLGGARQETQYF

j_call: TRBJ2-5
d_call: TRBD2
v_call: TRBV5-1
clone_size: few
cdr3_nt: TGCGCCAGCAGCTTCTTAGCGGGGGCGGAGACCCAGTACTTC
cdr3_aa: CASSFLAGAETQYF

j_call: TRBJ2-7
d_call: -
v_call: TRBV6-1
clone_size: many
cdr3_nt: TGTGCCAGCAGAACGGAACGGATGGCGCCGACCTACGAGCAGTACTTC
cdr3_aa: CASRTERMAPTYEQYF